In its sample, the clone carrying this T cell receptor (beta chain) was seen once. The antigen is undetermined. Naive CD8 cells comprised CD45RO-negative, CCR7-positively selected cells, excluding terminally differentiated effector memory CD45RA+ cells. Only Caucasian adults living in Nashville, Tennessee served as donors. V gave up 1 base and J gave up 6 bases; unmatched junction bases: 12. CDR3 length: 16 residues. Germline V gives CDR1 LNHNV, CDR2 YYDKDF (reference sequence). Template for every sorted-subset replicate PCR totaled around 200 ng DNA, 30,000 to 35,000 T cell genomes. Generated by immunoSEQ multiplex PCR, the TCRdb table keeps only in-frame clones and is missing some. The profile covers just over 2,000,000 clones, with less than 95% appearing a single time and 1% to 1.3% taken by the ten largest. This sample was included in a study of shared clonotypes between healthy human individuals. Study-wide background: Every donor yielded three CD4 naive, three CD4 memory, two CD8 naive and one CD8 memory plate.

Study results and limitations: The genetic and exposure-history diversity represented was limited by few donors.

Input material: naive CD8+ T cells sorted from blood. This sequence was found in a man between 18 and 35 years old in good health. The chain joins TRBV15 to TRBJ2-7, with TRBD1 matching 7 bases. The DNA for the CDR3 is TGTGCCACCAGCAGAGCACGGGACAGCCGACCGGGCGAGCAGTACTTC. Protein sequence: CATSRARDSRPGEQYF.